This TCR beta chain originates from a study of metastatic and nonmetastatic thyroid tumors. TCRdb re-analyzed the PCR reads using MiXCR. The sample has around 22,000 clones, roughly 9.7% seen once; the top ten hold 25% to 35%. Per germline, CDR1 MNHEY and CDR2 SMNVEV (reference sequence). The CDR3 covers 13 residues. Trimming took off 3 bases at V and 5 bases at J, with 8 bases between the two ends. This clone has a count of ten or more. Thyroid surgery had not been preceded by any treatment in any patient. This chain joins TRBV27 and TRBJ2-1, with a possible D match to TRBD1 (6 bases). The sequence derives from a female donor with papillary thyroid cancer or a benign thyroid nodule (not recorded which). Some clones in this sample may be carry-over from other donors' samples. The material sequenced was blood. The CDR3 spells CASSFTGNNEQFF. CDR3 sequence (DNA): TGTGCCAGCAGTTTCACAGGGAACAATGAGCAGTTCTTC.